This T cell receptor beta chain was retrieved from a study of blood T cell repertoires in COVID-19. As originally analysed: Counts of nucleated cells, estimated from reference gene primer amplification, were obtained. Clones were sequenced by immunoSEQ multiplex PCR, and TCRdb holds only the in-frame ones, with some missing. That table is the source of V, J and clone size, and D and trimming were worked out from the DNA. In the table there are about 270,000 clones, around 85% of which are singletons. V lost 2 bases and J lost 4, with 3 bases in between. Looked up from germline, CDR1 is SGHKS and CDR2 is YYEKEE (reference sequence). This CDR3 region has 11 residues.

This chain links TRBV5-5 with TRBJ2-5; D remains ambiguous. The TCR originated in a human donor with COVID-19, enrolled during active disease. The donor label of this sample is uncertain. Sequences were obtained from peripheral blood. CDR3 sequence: CASSFSETQYF. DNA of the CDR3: TGTGCCAGCAGCTTCTCAGAGACCCAGTACTTC.